This T cell receptor (beta chain) is drawn from a study of T cell responses to AZD1222 COVID-19 vaccine. Overall study context: Some second doses came at about 4 weeks and others at about 12 weeks; these were pooled.

This clone came up once. Its target is unknown. The CDR3 spans 16 residues. Germline values: CDR1 SGHKS, CDR2 YYEKEE (reference sequence). V shed 1 base and J shed 0 bases, with 13 bases lying between them. Repertoires were generated with immunoSEQ multiplex PCR, while TCRdb's copy carries only in-frame clones and drops some. The data show about 160,000 clones, 90% seen once. General study findings and limits: Seropositive at baseline were only a handful of AZD1222 recipients.

Specimen: peripheral blood, collected on day 0 of AZD1222 vaccination. The sequence was collected from an adult in good health. The V and J genes are TRBV5-5 and TRBJ2-5; D possibly matches TRBD1 or TRBD2 (5 bases each). CDR3 sequence (DNA): TGTGCCAGCAGCTTGACGGGGCCGATTTACCAAGAGACCCAGTACTTC. Translated: CASSLTGPIYQETQYF.